The 7 T cell receptor beta chains below were found in one sample sequenced in a study of blood T cells in healthy people across ages. Sample-barcoded 5' priming and a J-beta primer mix drove a second PCR of 7 to 11 cycles. TCRdb itself ran the 5' RACE reads through MiXCR, one entry per CDR3 protein. The table includes about 1.5 million distinct CDR3 sequences, 35% to 45% detected once. The specimen was blood. The receptors were sampled from a woman aged 18-29 years in good health.

The table lists this clonotype with a few counts. CDR3 nucleotides: TGCGCCAGCAGCCAGGGGGGAACCTATAGCAATCAGCCCCAGCATTTT. Its protein is CASSQGGTYSNQPQHF. The chain employs TRBV4-1 and TRBJ1-5; TRBD1 might be the D (5 bases). From germline, CDR1 is MGHRA and CDR2 YSYEKL. V lost 3 bases and J 0 bases, leaving 12 bases between the germline ends. The CDR3 is 16 residues long.

V gene TRBV20-1 combines with J gene TRBJ2-5; D possibly uses TRBD1 or TRBD2 (6 bases each). V gave up 3 bases and J gave up 5 bases, with 16 bases separating them. The CDR3 runs to 14 residues. Germline lookup yields CDR1 DFQATT and CDR2 SNEGSKA (reference sequence). This CDR3 is CSASSGGAQETQYF. The CDR3 DNA sequence: TGCAGTGCTAGTTCCGGGGGCGCACAGGAGACCCAGTACTTC.

This clonotype has just a few counts. This sequence joins TRBV30 and TRBJ1-2; TRBD1 agrees at 11 bases. This CDR3 comprises 16 residues. V was pared by 2 bases and J by 4 bases, with 9 bases of the junction left unmatched. Per germline, CDR1 GTSNPN and CDR2 SVGIG (reference sequence). CDR3 in amino acids: CAWSPLGQGATYGYTF. The CDR3 DNA follows: TGTGCCTGGAGTCCTCTCGGACAGGGGGCTACCTATGGCTACACCTTC.

The V gene is TRBV6-5, the J gene TRBJ1-1; D unclear. The CDR3 is 11 amino acids. Trimming stripped 2 bases from V and 11 bases from J, with 9 bases between. The V gene's germline CDR1 is MNHEY and CDR2 SVGAGI. Written as DNA, the CDR3 is TGTGCCAGCAGTTACGACCCGGGGGCTTTCTTT. Translation: CASSYDPGAFF.

This clonotype was counted only a few times. The gene calls are TRBV7-2 and TRBJ2-7; 8 bases map to TRBD1. V shed 5 bases, J shed 7 bases, and the junction held 19 bases outside the gene matches. Germline-derived CDR1 and CDR2 are SGHTA and FQGNSA. The CDR3 loop spans 17 amino acids. CDR3 amino acids: CASSQNRDRYSYNEQYF. In nucleotides, the CDR3 is TGTGCCAGCAGCCAGAACCGGGACAGGTACTCCTACAATGAGCAGTACTTC.

The chain combines TRBV7-2 with TRBJ1-2; 9 positions match TRBD1. Germline V gene sequence: CDR1 SGHTA, CDR2 FQGNSA. This CDR3 is 15 amino acids long. J was trimmed by 4 bases and V by 7 bases; bases with no gene match: 10. The CDR3 sequence: CASNSWDREGYGYTF. CDR3 DNA: TGTGCCAGCAACTCTTGGGACAGGGAGGGCTATGGCTACACCTTC.

The V gene is TRBV21-1, the J gene TRBJ1-2. TRBV21-1 is shown as a pseudogene. This CDR3 has 16 residues. The CDR3, as DNA: TGTGCCAGCAGCCCTCACGAGAGCATCGGAAACTATGGCTACACCTTC. This translates into CASSPHESIGNYGYTF.